The T cell receptor (beta chain) described here comes from a study of CD8+CD57+ T cells in acquired aplastic anemia. Overall study: DNA recovered from sorted CD4+ and CD8+ cells had a mean of roughly 3 ug. Study-level results: Patients showed no significant difference from controls in CD8+ Simpson's diversity. The number of CD8+ CDR3 sequences shared by patients and controls was twenty-nine.

For CDR3 and TCR beta VDJ profiling, genomic DNA was the template used. TCRdb used MiXCR to reprocess the reads, holding one entry per CDR3 protein. The sample carries 100,000 to 150,000 distinct CDR3 sequences, 48% recorded once. This clonotype has just a few counts. Its antigen is undetermined. Trimming took 1 base from V and 4 from J, leaving 11 bases between them. Germline CDR1 reads SGHTA; CDR2 reads FQGNSA. CDR3 length: 14 residues. The sequence came from a human donor in good health, serving as a control. The chain carries TRBV7-2 and TRBJ2-7; a weak D match, TRBD1 (5 bases). Sequenced: sorted CD4+, CD8+, or CD8+CD57+ T cells (not recorded which) from PBMCs. DNA for the CDR3: TGTGCCAGCAGCTTAGGTCAGGGAAAATACGAGCAGTACTTC. Protein product: CASSLGQGKYEQYF.